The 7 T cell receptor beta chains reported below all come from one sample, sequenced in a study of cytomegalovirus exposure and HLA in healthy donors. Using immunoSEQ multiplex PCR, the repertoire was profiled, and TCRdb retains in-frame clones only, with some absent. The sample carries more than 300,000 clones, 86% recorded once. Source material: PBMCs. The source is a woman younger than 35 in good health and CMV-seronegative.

CDR3 region: CASSIRTGANTGELFF. Written as DNA, the CDR3 is TGCGCCAGCAGCATTCGGACAGGTGCGAACACCGGGGAGCTGTTTTTT. The chain employs TRBV5-1 and TRBJ2-2; TRBD1 matches at 7 bases. This CDR3 spans 16 amino acids. Germline V gives CDR1 SGHRS, CDR2 YFSETQ. Trimming at V came to 4 bases and at J to 0 bases, leaving 6 bases not matched to a gene.

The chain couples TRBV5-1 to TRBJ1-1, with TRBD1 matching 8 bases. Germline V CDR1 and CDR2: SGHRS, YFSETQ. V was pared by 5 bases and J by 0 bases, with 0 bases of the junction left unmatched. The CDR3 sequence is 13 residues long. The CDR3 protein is CASRTGVNTEAFF. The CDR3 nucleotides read TGCGCCAGCAGGACAGGGGTGAACACTGAAGCTTTCTTT.

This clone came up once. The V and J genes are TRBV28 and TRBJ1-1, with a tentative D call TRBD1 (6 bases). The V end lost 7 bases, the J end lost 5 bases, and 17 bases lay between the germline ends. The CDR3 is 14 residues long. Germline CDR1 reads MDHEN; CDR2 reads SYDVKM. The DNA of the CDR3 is TGTGCCAGCACCTTAGGGGGTTTGGGGACTGAAGCTTTCTTT. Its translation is CASTLGGLGTEAFF. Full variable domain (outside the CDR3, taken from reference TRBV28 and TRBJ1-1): DVKVTQSSRYLVKRTGEKVFLECVQDMDHENMFWYRQDPGLGLRLIYFSYDVKMKEKGDIPEGYSVSREKKERFSLILESASTNQTSMYLCASTLGGLGTEAFFGQGTRLTVV.

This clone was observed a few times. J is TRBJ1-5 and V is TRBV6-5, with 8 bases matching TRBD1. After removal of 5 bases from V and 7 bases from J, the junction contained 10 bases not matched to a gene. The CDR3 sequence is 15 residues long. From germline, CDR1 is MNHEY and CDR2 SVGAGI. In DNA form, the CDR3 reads TGTGCCAGCAGTAGGGGTGGCAGGGGGCAACAGCCCCAGCATTTT. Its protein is CASSRGGRGQQPQHF.

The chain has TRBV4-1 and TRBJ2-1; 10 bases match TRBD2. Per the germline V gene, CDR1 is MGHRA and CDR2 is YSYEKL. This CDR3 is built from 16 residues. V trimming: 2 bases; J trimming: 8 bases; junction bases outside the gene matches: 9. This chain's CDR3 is CASSQISGREDDEQFF. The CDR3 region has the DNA TGCGCCAGCAGCCAAATAAGCGGGAGGGAAGATGATGAGCAGTTCTTC.

The CDR3 DNA reads as TGTGCCAGCAGTTACAATAGCGGGAGCCCCTACGAGCAGTACTTC. It specifies CASSYNSGSPYEQYF. The V and J genes are TRBV6-5 and TRBJ2-7; 9 bases agree with TRBD2. The CDR3 extends over 15 amino acids. The junction had 4 bases not matched to a gene; V was cut back by 2 bases and J by 2 bases. CDR1 is MNHEY, CDR2 SVGAGI, per germline.

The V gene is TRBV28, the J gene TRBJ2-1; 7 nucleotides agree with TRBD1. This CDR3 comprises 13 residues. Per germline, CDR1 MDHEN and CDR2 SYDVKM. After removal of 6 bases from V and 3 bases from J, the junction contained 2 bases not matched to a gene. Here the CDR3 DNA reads TGTGCCAGCAGGACAGGGAGCTACAATGAGCAGTTCTTC. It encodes CASRTGSYNEQFF.